A single sample is the source of the 5 T cell receptor beta chains below, sequenced in a study of T-cell memory formation after mild COVID-19. Via MiXCR, TCRdb re-called the 5' RACE reads, giving one row per CDR3 protein. The table lists a few hundred thousand distinct CDR3 sequences, about 17% of them singletons. Material: PBMCs or a T cell subset sorted from them (not recorded which). The receptors come from a man aged 18 to 35 who had mild COVID-19 (a few samples of this study predate the infection). Cell type and time point are not known.

This clonotype showed up just a few times. The V gene is TRBV7-2, the J gene TRBJ1-5; D remains unclear. Trimming pared 5 bases from V and 4 bases from J, leaving 15 bases between. Germline loops: CDR1 SGHTA, CDR2 FQGNSA. The CDR3 runs 15 residues. DNA of the CDR3: TGTGCCAGCAGCCCCCATCAAGGTGATAATCAGCCCCAGCATTTT. Its translation: CASSPHQGDNQPQHF.

This clonotype was counted at least ten times. This chain links TRBV7-9 with TRBJ1-1; D might be TRBD1 (6 bases). Trimming took 5 bases from V and 8 from J, leaving 12 bases between them. This CDR3 contains 12 residues. Germline CDR1 reads SEHNR; CDR2 reads FQNEAQ (reference sequence). The CDR3 is CASSLMGGEAFF. DNA of the CDR3: TGTGCCAGCAGCCTAATGGGGGGCGAAGCTTTCTTT.

The chain has TRBV25-1 and TRBJ1-4, with a tentative D call TRBD1 (5 bases). The CDR3 has 14 residues. Germline V CDR1 and CDR2: MGHDK, SYGVNS. The ends were cut back, 3 bases at V and 2 bases at J, with 7 bases in the middle. This CDR3 is CASSEGGTNEKLFF. The CDR3 nucleotides read TGTGCCAGCAGTGAGGGGGGGACTAATGAAAAACTGTTTTTT. The whole variable domain, remainder taken from reference TRBV25-1 and TRBJ1-4, is EADIYQTPRYLVIGTGKKITLECSQTMGHDKMYWYQQDPGMELHLIHYSYGVNSTEKGDLSSESTVSRIRTEHFPLTLESARPSHTSQYLCASSEGGTNEKLFFGSGTQLSVL.

This chain joins TRBV27 and TRBJ2-7; a possible D gene is TRBD2 (6 bases). This CDR3 contains 14 residues. Trimming cost V 8 bases and J 0 bases, with 14 bases left between them. Germline loops: CDR1 MNHEY, CDR2 SMNVEV (reference sequence). CDR3 loop: CASGFDGGSYEQYF. The CDR3 DNA is TGTGCCAGCGGGTTCGACGGGGGCTCCTACGAGCAGTACTTC.

The V call is TRBV3-1, the J call TRBJ1-2; no clear D gene. Germline lookup yields CDR1 LGHDT and CDR2 YNNKEL (reference sequence). The CDR3 has 14 amino acids. With 4 bases removed from V and 5 bases from J, the gap between germline ends came to 14 bases. CDR3 sequence (DNA): TGTGCCAGCAGCCTGGAACAGCGCGGATATGGCTACACCTTC. It translates to CASSLEQRGYGYTF.